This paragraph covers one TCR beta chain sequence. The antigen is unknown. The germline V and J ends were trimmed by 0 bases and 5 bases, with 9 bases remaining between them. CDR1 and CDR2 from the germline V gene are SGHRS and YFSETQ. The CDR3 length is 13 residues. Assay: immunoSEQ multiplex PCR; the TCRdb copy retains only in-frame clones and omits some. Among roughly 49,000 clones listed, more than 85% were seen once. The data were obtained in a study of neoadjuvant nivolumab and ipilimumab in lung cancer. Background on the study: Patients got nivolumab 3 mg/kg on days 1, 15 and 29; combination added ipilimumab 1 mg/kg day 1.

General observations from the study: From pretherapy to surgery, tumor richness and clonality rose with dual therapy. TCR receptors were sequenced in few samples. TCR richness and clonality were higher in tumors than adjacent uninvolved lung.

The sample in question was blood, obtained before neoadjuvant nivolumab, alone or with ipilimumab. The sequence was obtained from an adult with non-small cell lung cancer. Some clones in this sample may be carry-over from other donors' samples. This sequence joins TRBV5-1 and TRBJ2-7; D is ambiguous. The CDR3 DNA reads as TGCGCCAGCAGCTTGGTTCCCTACGACGAGCAGTACTTC. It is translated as CASSLVPYDEQYF.